Below, one T cell receptor (beta chain) is given with its context. What it binds is not known. The germline V gene encodes CDR1 SGHNT and CDR2 YYREEE (reference sequence). Trimming removed 2 bases from V and 9 bases from J; junction bases left unmatched: 10. The CDR3 has 15 residues. These data come from a study of shared clonotypes between healthy human individuals. Overall study context: Every donor yielded three CD4 naive, three CD4 memory, two CD8 naive and one CD8 memory plate.

Overall study results and limits: As a rule, naive subsets had a larger estimated richness than memory subsets.

The authors split each subset's genomic DNA evenly across several immunoSEQ plates. Here immunoSEQ multiplex PCR was the method, and the copy in TCRdb shows in-frame clones only, minus some. The sample contains approximately 2,000,000 clones, around 90% of which appear only once. Donors included only healthy HIV-negative adults lacking recent acute infections or vaccinations. This chain uses TRBV5-4 with TRBJ2-5, with 10 bases fitting TRBD1. Sequencing used naive CD4+ T cells from PBMCs. Regarding subset: CD45RA+ positively selected. This TCR was sampled from a man between 18 and 35 years old in good health. Some clones in this sample may be carry-over from other donors' samples. The chain's CDR3 is CASSFDRGQSGSQYF. Written as DNA, the CDR3 is TGTGCCAGCAGCTTTGACAGGGGGCAGTCAGGGTCCCAGTACTTC.